These 31 T cell receptor beta chains share one sample of origin, sequenced in a study of ipilimumab plus nivolumab after autologous stem cell transplantation. Data came from immunoSEQ multiplex PCR; TCRdb stores just in-frame clones and leaves some out. The sample yields tens of thousands of clones, 65% to 85% seen once. This sample comprised PBMCs, obtained in a trial of ipilimumab plus nivolumab as post-transplant consolidation. These receptors were obtained from a male donor with diffuse large B-cell lymphoma.

This chain joins TRBV7-2 and TRBJ1-1; the D gene is possibly TRBD1 (5 bases). Trimming left V 5 bases short and J 2 bases short, with 12 bases between. Looked up from germline, CDR1 is SGHTA and CDR2 is FQGNSA. The CDR3 totals 14 residues. CDR3 amino acids: CASSDRLGNTEAFF. The CDR3 nucleotides are TGTGCCAGCAGCGACAGACTGGGAAACACTGAAGCTTTCTTT.

The chain uses TRBV5-1 and TRBJ2-7, with TRBD1 identical over 7 bases. The CDR3 runs to 15 residues. The V gene end was trimmed by 2 bases and the J gene end by 3 bases; junction bases not matched to a gene: 8. Germline values: CDR1 SGHRS, CDR2 YFSETQ. CDR3 nucleotide sequence: TGCGCCAGCAGCTTCAGAAGGGGGCAACTCTACGAGCAGTACTTC. Amino acids: CASSFRRGQLYEQYF.

The genes are TRBV7-3 and TRBJ1-6, with D possibly matching TRBD1 (5 bases). Germline V gene lookup returns CDR1 SGHTA and CDR2 FQGTGA. Trimming removed 2 bases from V and 10 bases from J, with 15 bases in between. This CDR3 spans 15 amino acids. Here the CDR3 DNA reads TGTGCCAGCAGCTTAGTAGCAGGGTTTGGCTCACCCCTCCACTTT. Protein sequence: CASSLVAGFGSPLHF.

This clone occurred a few times. The V call is TRBV12-2, the J call TRBJ2-2; the table's TRBD2 call for D was not verified on the DNA. TRBV12-2 corresponds to a pseudogene. This CDR3 is built from 16 residues. The CDR3 DNA reads as TGTGCATTTCCGGGGGGAAACCTCCGGCACACCGGGGAGCTGTTTTTT. Its translation: CAFPGGNLRHTGELFF.

The chain is built from TRBV5-1 and TRBJ1-2; possibly TRBD1 for D (5 bases). Germline lookup yields CDR1 SGHRS and CDR2 YFSETQ. Trimming took off 6 bases at V and 2 bases at J, with 14 bases between the two ends. The CDR3 is made up of 14 amino acids. The CDR3 is CASNWGTANYGYTF. In DNA form, the CDR3 reads TGCGCCAGCAACTGGGGGACGGCAAACTATGGCTACACCTTC.

This chain connects TRBV5-4 to TRBJ1-3; 7 positions match TRBD1. The CDR3 length is 15 residues. J lost 6 bases, V lost 3 bases, and 9 bases had no gene match. Germline CDR1 reads SGHNT; CDR2 reads YYREEE (reference sequence). In DNA, the CDR3 is TGTGCCAGCAGCTCTCCGGGACAGTCATCAAACACCATATATTTT. Its protein product is CASSSPGQSSNTIYF.

The chain carries TRBV7-8 and TRBJ2-2, with D tentatively TRBD1 or TRBD2 (5 bases each). V was clipped by 4 bases and J by 6 bases, with 15 bases between them. The CDR3 has 15 amino acids. Germline V gives CDR1 SGHVS, CDR2 FQNEAQ. The CDR3 DNA is TGTGCCAGCAGCTCCAATTGGGGGAGTCCCGGGGAGCTGTTTTTT. It codes for CASSSNWGSPGELFF.

The rearrangement links TRBV7-2 to TRBJ2-7; TRBD1 matches 9 bases. V dropped 2 bases and J dropped 5; count of bases not matched to a gene: 10. Germline V lookup: CDR1 SGHTA, CDR2 FQGNSA. The CDR3 extends over 16 amino acids. The CDR3 DNA reads as TGTGCCAGCAGCTTAACCACCGGGACAGGGAGAAACGAGCAGTACTTC. Translated, it gives CASSLTTGTGRNEQYF.

The chain has TRBV11-2 and TRBJ2-2, with a weak D call TRBD1 (6 bases). CDR1 SGHAT and CDR2 FQNNGV come from the germline V gene. V lost 2 bases and J 5 bases, leaving 12 bases between the germline ends. The CDR3 is 15 amino acids. CDR3 DNA: TGTGCCAGCAGCTTATGGACAGAACGGACCGGGGAGCTGTTTTTT. Its translation is CASSLWTERTGELFF. Drawing the rest from reference TRBV11-2 and TRBJ2-2, the complete variable domain is EAGVAQSPRYKIIEKRQSVAFWCNPISGHATLYWYQQILGQGPKLLIQFQNNGVVDDSQLPKDRFSAERLKGVDSTLKIQPAKLEDSAVYLCASSLWTERTGELFFGEGSRLTVL.

This sequence joins TRBV29-1 and TRBJ2-7; tentatively, D is TRBD1 or TRBD2 (5 bases each). The ends were cut back, 6 bases at V and 0 bases at J, with 12 bases in the middle. CDR1 is SQVTM, CDR2 ANQGSEA, per germline. The CDR3 sequence is 13 residues long. CDR3 in DNA: TGCAGCGTCATTACTGGGGGCTCCTACGAGCAGTACTTC. Its translation: CSVITGGSYEQYF.

V usage is TRBV2 and J usage is TRBJ1-1, with 7 positions matching TRBD1. Germline V CDR1 and CDR2: SNHLY, FYNNEI. This CDR3 spans 14 amino acids. V gave up 1 base and J gave up 4 bases; unmatched junction bases: 3. DNA for the CDR3: TGTGCCAGCAGTGAAGAAGGGGACAGCACTGAAGCTTTCTTT. It yields the protein CASSEEGDSTEAFF.

V gene TRBV14 combines with J gene TRBJ1-3; 7 nucleotides align to TRBD1. Trimming took 2 bases from V and 3 from J; bases not matched to a gene: 4. In germline, CDR1 is SGHDN, CDR2 FVKESK. There are 15 residues in the CDR3. The CDR3 region has the DNA TGTGCCAGCAGCCAAAGGGACAGAAATGGAAACACCATATATTTT. It specifies CASSQRDRNGNTIYF.

The V gene is TRBV5-1, the J gene TRBJ2-7, with 7 bases matching TRBD1. CDR1 SGHRS and CDR2 YFSETQ come from the germline V gene. This CDR3 spans 14 amino acids. J lost 0 bases, V lost 7 bases, and 7 bases had no gene match. The CDR3 DNA reads TGCGCCAGCGCCGACAGGGCTGACTCCTACGAGCAGTACTTC. It codes for CASADRADSYEQYF.

Only one count was recorded for this clone. The V and J genes are TRBV5-8 and TRBJ2-3, with 11 bases lining up with TRBD1. The length of the CDR3 is 16 residues. Trimming cost V 4 bases and J 4 bases; bases outside gene matches: 8. Germline CDR1 is SGHTS and CDR2 is YDEGEE. CDR3 region: CASSGYGTGGSDTQYF. For the CDR3, the DNA is TGTGCCAGCAGCGGGTACGGGACAGGGGGGTCAGATACGCAGTATTTT.

This clone showed up just once. The chain employs TRBV19 and TRBJ1-3; D is undetermined. Germline V gene sequence: CDR1 LNHDA, CDR2 SQIVND (reference sequence). The CDR3 consists of 13 residues. V was trimmed by 4 bases and J by 2 bases, leaving 6 bases between them. The CDR3 DNA follows: TGTGCCAGTAGTACATTACCTGGAAACACCATATATTTT. It yields the protein CASSTLPGNTIYF.

The genes are TRBV7-2 and TRBJ2-5, with D unresolved. CDR1 is SGHTA and CDR2 is FQGNSA in the germline V gene. V was shortened by 1 base and J by 5 bases, with 8 bases between the two germline ends. CDR3 length equals 13 residues. CDR3 coding DNA: TGTGCCAGCAGCTTAGGTCAGTCGGAGACCCAGTACTTC. Translated, it gives CASSLGQSETQYF.

Only one count was recorded for this clone. This chain joins TRBV5-4 and TRBJ2-6, with unresolved D. The CDR3 contains 15 residues. V lost 0 bases and J lost 2, with 6 bases in between. Germline loops: CDR1 SGHNT, CDR2 YYREEE (reference sequence). DNA for the CDR3: TGTGCCAGCAGCTTGGTATCCGCTGGGGCCAACGTCCTGACTTTC. This codes for CASSLVSAGANVLTF.

The CDR3 coding sequence is TGTGCCAGCAGCTTGGCCGATAAGGGATACACAGATACGCAGTATTTT. Protein: CASSLADKGYTDTQYF. The chain uses TRBV5-4 and TRBJ2-3; D not resolved. The germline V gene encodes CDR1 SGHNT and CDR2 YYREEE (reference sequence). This CDR3 contains 16 residues. V was clipped by 0 bases and J by 2 bases, with 13 bases between them.

The chain couples TRBV7-9 to TRBJ2-7; 8 nucleotides line up with TRBD2. The J segment lost 2 bases and the V segment lost 4 bases, leaving 10 bases of the junction unmatched. The length of the CDR3 is 16 residues. In germline, CDR1 is SEHNR, CDR2 FQNEAQ (reference sequence). The CDR3 sequence is CASSSPKRGKPYEQYF. The DNA for the CDR3 is TGTGCCAGCAGCTCTCCTAAGCGGGGGAAACCCTACGAGCAGTACTTC.

This chain uses TRBV15 with TRBJ2-3; no definite D call. Germline CDR1 and CDR2: LNHNV and YYDKDF (reference sequence). The V end was cut by 2 bases, the J end by 7 bases, with 19 bases between. This CDR3 is built from 16 residues. CDR3 sequence (DNA): TGTGCCACCAGCAGAAAATCCACCCCAGGTCGAAATACGCAGTATTTT. Encoded protein: CATSRKSTPGRNTQYF.

The CDR3 loop is CSVEGGTGGNYGYTF. The DNA of the CDR3 is TGCAGCGTTGAAGGAGGGACAGGGGGGAACTATGGCTACACCTTC. The gene calls are TRBV29-1 and TRBJ1-2; the match to TRBD1 covers 11 bases. V was pared by 1 base and J by 2 bases, with 3 bases of the junction left unmatched. There are 15 residues in the CDR3. Per germline, CDR1 SQVTM and CDR2 ANQGSEA. Looking up the rest from reference TRBV29-1 and TRBJ1-2 gives the full variable domain: SAVISQKPSRDICQRGTSLTIQCQVDSQVTMMFWYRQQPGQSLTLIATANQGSEATYESGFVIDKFPISRPNLTFSTLTVSNMSPEDSSIYLCSVEGGTGGNYGYTFGSGTRLTVV.

The chain is built from TRBV7-6 and TRBJ1-2; unclear D gene. The CDR3 is 15 amino acids. Trimming left V 0 bases short and J 7 bases short, with 15 bases between. The germline V gene has CDR1 SGHVS and CDR2 FNYEAQ. The CDR3 loop is CASSLAAGSVSGYTF. In nucleotides, the CDR3 is TGTGCCAGCAGCTTAGCAGCGGGCTCTGTTAGTGGCTACACCTTC.

This rearrangement joins TRBV19 to TRBJ1-2, with TRBD1 as a possible D gene (6 bases). The CDR3 totals 15 residues. V lost 3 bases, J lost 4 bases, and 15 bases lay in between. Per germline, CDR1 LNHDA and CDR2 SQIVND (reference sequence). The chain's CDR3 is CASSMGDKRLYGYTF. CDR3 nucleotide sequence: TGTGCCAGTAGTATGGGGGACAAGCGACTCTATGGCTACACCTTC.

The rearrangement links TRBV19 to TRBJ1-3, with D unresolved. The CDR3 sequence is 14 residues long. CDR1 and CDR2 from the germline V gene are LNHDA and SQIVND (reference sequence). Trimming left V 5 bases short and J 8 bases short, with 16 bases between. CDR3 region: CASSPGSRRDTIYF. CDR3 in DNA: TGTGCCAGTAGTCCCGGGTCTCGGAGGGACACCATATATTTT. Variable domain in full (rest from reference TRBV19 and TRBJ1-3): DGGITQSPKYLFRKEGQNVTLSCEQNLNHDAMYWYRQDPGQGLRLIYYSQIVNDFQKGDIAEGYSVSREKKESFPLTVTSAQKNPTAFYLCASSPGSRRDTIYFGEGSWLTVV.

The chain employs TRBV5-1 and TRBJ2-3, with 13 bases that match TRBD2. Trimming removed 2 bases from V and 5 bases from J; junction bases left unmatched: 2. The CDR3 length is 15 residues. Per the germline V gene, CDR1 is SGHRS and CDR2 is YFSETQ. CDR3 sequence: CASSLGTSGEDTQYF. CDR3 bases: TGCGCCAGCAGCTTAGGGACTAGCGGGGAAGATACGCAGTATTTT.

V and J are TRBV7-2 and TRBJ1-2, with no clear D. Germline loops: CDR1 SGHTA, CDR2 FQGNSA. V dropped 3 bases and J dropped 4 bases, with 9 bases sitting between them. The CDR3 length is 13 residues. CDR3 in amino acids: CASSFGRSYGYTF. The CDR3 DNA sequence: TGTGCCAGCAGCTTCGGGAGATCCTATGGCTACACCTTC.

The rearrangement joins TRBV11-2 to TRBJ2-1; tentatively, D is TRBD2 (5 bases). The germline V gene has CDR1 SGHAT and CDR2 FQNNGV. The CDR3 spans 15 residues. V was trimmed by 1 base and J by 12 bases, leaving 19 bases between them. CDR3 DNA: TGTGCCAGCAGCTTAGTGACCGGGGTCAGTGGAGGGCAGTTCTTC. This gives the protein CASSLVTGVSGGQFF. The full variable domain, rest sourced from reference TRBV11-2 and TRBJ2-1, is EAGVAQSPRYKIIEKRQSVAFWCNPISGHATLYWYQQILGQGPKLLIQFQNNGVVDDSQLPKDRFSAERLKGVDSTLKIQPAKLEDSAVYLCASSLVTGVSGGQFFGPGTRLTVL.

The V call is TRBV29-1, the J call TRBJ1-2; D is perhaps TRBD1 (5 bases). The CDR3 sequence is 12 residues long. The germline V gene encodes CDR1 SQVTM and CDR2 ANQGSEA. Trimming removed 3 bases at V and 10 bases at J, with 15 bases between. The CDR3 region is CSVEGDSRAYTF. DNA for the CDR3: TGCAGCGTTGAGGGGGACTCAAGGGCCTACACCTTC.

There are a few counts of this clone. The CDR3 bases are TGCGCCAGCAGGGACGGCGGGAATTCACCCCTCCACTTT. Translating it yields CASRDGGNSPLHF. The chain uses TRBV10-2 and TRBJ1-6; D gene unclear. The CDR3 sequence is 13 residues long. With 6 bases removed from V and 7 bases from J, the gap between germline ends came to 10 bases. Germline CDR1 reads WSHSY; CDR2 reads SAAADI.

The genes are TRBV2 and TRBJ1-2; possibly TRBD1 for D (6 bases). Between the trimmed V and J ends, which lost 6 bases and 0 bases, there was a span of 17 bases. Per the germline V gene, CDR1 is SNHLY and CDR2 is FYNNEI. There are 16 residues in the CDR3. The CDR3 sequence: CASRPLRDIANYGYTF. CDR3 DNA: TGTGCCAGCAGGCCGCTCCGGGACATAGCTAACTATGGCTACACCTTC.

The chain has TRBV1 and TRBJ1-6; the table's D call TRBD1 went unverified against the DNA. TRBV1 is assigned pseudogene status. The length of the CDR3 is 15 residues. This CDR3 is CTSSQLTGKASPLHF. The CDR3 coding sequence is TGCACCAGCAGCCAGTTAACAGGGAAGGCTTCACCCCTCCACTTT.